The clone carrying this T cell receptor beta chain showed up many times. Its antigen remains unknown. The authors diagnosed from clinical symptoms, serum thyroxine, TRAb, thyroid ultrasound and orbital computed tomography. These data come from a study of Graves' ophthalmopathy and Graves' hyperthyroidism. Study results and caveats: Ophthalmopathy and stable hyperthyroidism were discriminated by a 13-signature model, with roughly 86% sensitivity and about 76% specificity. Among expanded thyroid clonotypes above 0.001 frequency, most also occurred in blood.

The CDR3 spans 14 residues. Between the trimmed V and J ends, which lost 6 bases and 5 bases, there was a span of 17 bases. Per germline, CDR1 MNHNS and CDR2 SASEGT. RNA transcripts provided the template for amplifying TCR beta CDR3 regions. Second-round multiplex PCR came after first-round RT-PCR with HTBI primers. TCRdb reprocessed the multiplex PCR reads via MiXCR and lists one record per CDR3 protein. The sample yields about 620,000 distinct CDR3 sequences, 22% seen once. Specimen: peripheral blood. This sequence joins TRBV6-1 and TRBJ2-7; D is unclear. This TCR came from a young woman with stable Graves' hyperthyroidism. Some clones in this sample may be carry-over from other donors' samples. The CDR3 DNA sequence: TGTGCCAGCAGGCCGTTGATTCAGGTCCACGAGCAGTACTTC. Protein: CASRPLIQVHEQYF.